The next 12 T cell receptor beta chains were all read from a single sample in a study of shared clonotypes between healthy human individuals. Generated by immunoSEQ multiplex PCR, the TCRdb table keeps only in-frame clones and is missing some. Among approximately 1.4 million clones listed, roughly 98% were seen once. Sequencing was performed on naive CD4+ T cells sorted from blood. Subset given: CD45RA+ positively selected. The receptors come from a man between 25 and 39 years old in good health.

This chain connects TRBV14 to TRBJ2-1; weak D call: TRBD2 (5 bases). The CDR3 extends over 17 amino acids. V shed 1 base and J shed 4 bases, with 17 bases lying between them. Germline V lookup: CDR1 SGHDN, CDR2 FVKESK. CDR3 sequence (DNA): TGTGCCAGCAGCCAAGCGCGGCAGGCTAGCAATTACAATGAGCAGTTCTTC. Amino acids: CASSQARQASNYNEQFF. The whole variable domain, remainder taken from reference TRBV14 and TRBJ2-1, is EAGVTQFPSHSVIEKGQTVTLRCDPISGHDNLYWYRRVMGKEIKFLLHFVKESKQDESGMPNNRFLAERTGGTYSTLKVQPAELEDSGVYFCASSQARQASNYNEQFFGPGTRLTVL.

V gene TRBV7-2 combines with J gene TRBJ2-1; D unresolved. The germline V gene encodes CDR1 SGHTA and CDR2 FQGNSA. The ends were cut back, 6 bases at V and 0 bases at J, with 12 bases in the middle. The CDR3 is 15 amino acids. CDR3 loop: CASRPRRSSYNEQFF. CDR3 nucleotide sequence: TGTGCCAGCAGGCCCCGTAGGAGCTCCTACAATGAGCAGTTCTTC.

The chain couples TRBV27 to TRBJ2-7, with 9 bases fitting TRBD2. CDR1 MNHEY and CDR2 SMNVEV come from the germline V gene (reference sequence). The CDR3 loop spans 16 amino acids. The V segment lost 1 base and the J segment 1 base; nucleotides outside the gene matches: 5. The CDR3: CASSLLSSGISYEQYF. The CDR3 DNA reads TGTGCCAGCAGTTTATTGTCTAGCGGGATATCCTACGAGCAGTACTTC.

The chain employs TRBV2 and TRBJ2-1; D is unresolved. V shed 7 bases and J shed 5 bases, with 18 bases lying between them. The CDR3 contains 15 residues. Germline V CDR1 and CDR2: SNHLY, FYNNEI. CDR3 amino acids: CASNTPAAVNNEQFF. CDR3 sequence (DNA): TGTGCCAGCAATACCCCGGCAGCCGTAAACAATGAGCAGTTCTTC.

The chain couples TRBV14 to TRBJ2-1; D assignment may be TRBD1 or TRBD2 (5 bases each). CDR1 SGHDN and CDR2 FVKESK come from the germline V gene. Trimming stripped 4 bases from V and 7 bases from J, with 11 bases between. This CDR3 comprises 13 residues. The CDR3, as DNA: TGTGCCAGCAGCCGATCCAGGGAGAATGAGCAGTTCTTC. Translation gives CASSRSRENEQFF.

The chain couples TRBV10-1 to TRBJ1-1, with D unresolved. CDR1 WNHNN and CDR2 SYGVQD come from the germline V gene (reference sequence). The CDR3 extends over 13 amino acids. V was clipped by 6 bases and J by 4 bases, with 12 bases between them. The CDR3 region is CASSKTEFTEAFF. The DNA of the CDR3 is TGCGCCAGCAGCAAGACCGAGTTCACTGAAGCTTTCTTT.

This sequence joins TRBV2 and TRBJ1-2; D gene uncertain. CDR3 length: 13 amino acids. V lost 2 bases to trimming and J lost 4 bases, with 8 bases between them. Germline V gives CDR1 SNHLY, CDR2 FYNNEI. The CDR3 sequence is CASSELAVYGYTF. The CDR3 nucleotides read TGTGCCAGCAGTGAATTGGCCGTCTATGGCTACACCTTC.

The DNA of the CDR3 is TGTGCCAGCAGCCAATTTACAGGAACCCCTGAAGCTTTCTTT. This encodes CASSQFTGTPEAFF. This chain links TRBV14 with TRBJ1-1; maybe TRBD1 (5 bases). V was clipped by 2 bases and J by 6 bases, with 13 bases between them. The germline V gene encodes CDR1 SGHDN and CDR2 FVKESK. The CDR3 loop spans 14 amino acids.

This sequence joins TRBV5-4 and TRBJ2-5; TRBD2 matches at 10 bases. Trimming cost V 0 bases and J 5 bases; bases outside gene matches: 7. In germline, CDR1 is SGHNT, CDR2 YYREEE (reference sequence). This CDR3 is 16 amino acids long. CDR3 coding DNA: TGTGCCAGCAGCTTGGGAGCGGGAGGGTCTCGTGAGACCCAGTACTTC. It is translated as CASSLGAGGSRETQYF. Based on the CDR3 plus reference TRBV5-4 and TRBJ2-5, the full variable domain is ETGVTQSPTHLIKTRGQQVTLRCSSQSGHNTVSWYQQALGQGPQFIFQYYREEENGRGNFPPRFSGLQFPNYSSELNVNALELDDSALYLCASSLGAGGSRETQYFGPGTRLLVL.

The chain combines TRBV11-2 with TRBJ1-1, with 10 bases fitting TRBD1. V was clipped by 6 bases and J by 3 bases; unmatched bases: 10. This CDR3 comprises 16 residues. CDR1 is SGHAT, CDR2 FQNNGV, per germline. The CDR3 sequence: CASRRDRGWVDTEAFF. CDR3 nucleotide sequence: TGTGCCAGCAGGCGGGACAGGGGTTGGGTAGACACTGAAGCTTTCTTT.

As DNA, the CDR3 is TGCGCCAGCAGCTCGCGGGTGGGGGACGAGCAGTACTTC. This encodes CASSSRVGDEQYF. The genes are TRBV5-1 and TRBJ2-7; either TRBD1 or TRBD2 may supply D (5 bases each). CDR3 length: 13 residues. Trimming removed 3 bases at V and 5 bases at J, with 12 bases between. Germline V lookup: CDR1 SGHRS, CDR2 YFSETQ.

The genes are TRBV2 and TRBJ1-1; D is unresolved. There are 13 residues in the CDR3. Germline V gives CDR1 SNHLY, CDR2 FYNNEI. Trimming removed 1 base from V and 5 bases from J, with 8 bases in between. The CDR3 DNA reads TGTGCCAGCAGTGAAGAATCCTGGACTGAAGCTTTCTTT. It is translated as CASSEESWTEAFF. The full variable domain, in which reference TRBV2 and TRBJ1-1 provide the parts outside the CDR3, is EPEVTQTPSHQVTQMGQEVILRCVPISNHLYFYWYRQILGQKVEFLVSFYNNEISEKSEIFDDQFSVERPDGSNFTLKIRSTKLEDSAMYFCASSEESWTEAFFGQGTRLTVV.